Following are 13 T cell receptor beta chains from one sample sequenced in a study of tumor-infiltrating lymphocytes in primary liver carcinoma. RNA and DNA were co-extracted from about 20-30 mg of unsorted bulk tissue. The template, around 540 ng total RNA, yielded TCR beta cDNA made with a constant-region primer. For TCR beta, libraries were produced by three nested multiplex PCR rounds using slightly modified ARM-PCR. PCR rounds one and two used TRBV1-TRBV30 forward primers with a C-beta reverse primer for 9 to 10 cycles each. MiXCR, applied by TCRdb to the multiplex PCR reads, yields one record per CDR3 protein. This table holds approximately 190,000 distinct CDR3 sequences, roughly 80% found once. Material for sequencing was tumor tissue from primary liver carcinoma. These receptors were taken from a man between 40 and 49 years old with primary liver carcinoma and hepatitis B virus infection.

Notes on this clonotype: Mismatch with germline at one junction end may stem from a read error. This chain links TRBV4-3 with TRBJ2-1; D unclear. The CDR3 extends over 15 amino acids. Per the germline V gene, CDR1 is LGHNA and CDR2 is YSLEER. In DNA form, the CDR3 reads TGCGCCAGCAGCCAAGTAACAGCCCTCCACAATGAGCGGTTCTTC. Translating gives CASSQVTALHNERFF.

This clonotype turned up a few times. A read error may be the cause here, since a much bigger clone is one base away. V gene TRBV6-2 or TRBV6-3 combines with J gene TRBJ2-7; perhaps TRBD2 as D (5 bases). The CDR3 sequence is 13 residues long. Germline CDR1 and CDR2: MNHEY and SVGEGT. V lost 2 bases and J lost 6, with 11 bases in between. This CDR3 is CASSYDYYFEQYF. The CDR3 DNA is TGTGCCAGCAGTTACGACTACTACTTCGAGCAGTACTTC.

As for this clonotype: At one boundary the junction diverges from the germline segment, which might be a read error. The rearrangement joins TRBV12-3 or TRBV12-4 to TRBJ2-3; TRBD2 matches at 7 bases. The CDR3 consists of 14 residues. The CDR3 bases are TGTGCCAGCAGGGGAGGGAGCGCCAGCGATACGCACTATTTT. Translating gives CASRGGSASDTHYF.

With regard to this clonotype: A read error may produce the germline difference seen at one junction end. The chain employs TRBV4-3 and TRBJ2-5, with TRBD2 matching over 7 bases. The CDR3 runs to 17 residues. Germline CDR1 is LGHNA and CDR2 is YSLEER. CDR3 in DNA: TGCGCCGGCAGCCAAGCAGCTATCGGGAGGACTGGTGAGACCCAGTACTTC. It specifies CAGSQAAIGRTGETQYF.

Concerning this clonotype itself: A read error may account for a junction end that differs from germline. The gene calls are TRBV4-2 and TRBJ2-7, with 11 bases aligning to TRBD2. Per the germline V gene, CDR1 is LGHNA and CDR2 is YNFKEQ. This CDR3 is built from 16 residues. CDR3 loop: CVSSQDGTSGSNEQYF. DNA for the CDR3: TGTGTCAGCAGCCAAGATGGGACTAGCGGCTCCAACGAGCAGTACTTC.

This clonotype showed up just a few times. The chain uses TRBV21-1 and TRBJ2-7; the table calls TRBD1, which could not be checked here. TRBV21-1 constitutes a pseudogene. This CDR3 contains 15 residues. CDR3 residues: CASSTGTERYYEQYF. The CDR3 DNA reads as TGTGCCAGCAGCACCGGGACAGAGAGATACTACGAGCAGTACTTC.

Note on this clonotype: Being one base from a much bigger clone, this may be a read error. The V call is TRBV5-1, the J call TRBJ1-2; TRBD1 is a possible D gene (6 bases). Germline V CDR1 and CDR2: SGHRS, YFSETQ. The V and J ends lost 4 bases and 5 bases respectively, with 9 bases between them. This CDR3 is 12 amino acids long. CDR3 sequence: CASSKGQYGYTF. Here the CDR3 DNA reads TGCGCCAGCAGCAAGGGACAATATGGCTACACCTTC.

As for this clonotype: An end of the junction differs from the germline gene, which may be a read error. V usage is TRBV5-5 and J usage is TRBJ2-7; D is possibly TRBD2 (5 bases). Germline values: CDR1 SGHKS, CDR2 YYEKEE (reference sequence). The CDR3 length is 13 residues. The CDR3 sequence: CANSLPTGYEQYF. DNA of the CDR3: TGTGCCAACAGCTTACCAACGGGGTATGAGCAGTACTTC.

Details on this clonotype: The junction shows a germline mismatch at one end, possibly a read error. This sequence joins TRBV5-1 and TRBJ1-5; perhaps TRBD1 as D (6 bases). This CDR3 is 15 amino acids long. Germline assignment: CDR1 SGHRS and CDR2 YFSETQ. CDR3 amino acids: CASSLRGTSNKPQHF. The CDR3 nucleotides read TGCGCCAGCAGCTTGAGGGGGACTAGCAATAAGCCCCAGCATTTT. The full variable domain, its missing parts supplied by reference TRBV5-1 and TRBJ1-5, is KAGVTQTPRYLIKTRGQQVTLSCSPISGHRSVSWYQQTPGQGLQFLFEYFSETQRNKGNFPGRFSGRQFSNSRSEMNVSTLELGDSALYLCASSLRGTSNKPQHFGDGTRLSIL.

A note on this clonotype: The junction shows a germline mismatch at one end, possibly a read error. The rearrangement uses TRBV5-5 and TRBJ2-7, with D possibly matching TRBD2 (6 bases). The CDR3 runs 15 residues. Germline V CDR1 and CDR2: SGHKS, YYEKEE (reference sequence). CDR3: CTSRRGAVDSYEQYF. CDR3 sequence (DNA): TGTACCAGCAGGCGGGGCGCGGTTGACTCTTACGAGCAGTACTTC.

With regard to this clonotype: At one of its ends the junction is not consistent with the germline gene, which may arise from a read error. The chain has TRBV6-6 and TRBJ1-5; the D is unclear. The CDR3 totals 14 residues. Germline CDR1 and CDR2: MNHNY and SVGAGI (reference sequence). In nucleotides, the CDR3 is TGTGTCAGCACTTTGGGCAGCGGCAATCAGCCCCAGCATTTT. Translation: CVSTLGSGNQPQHF.

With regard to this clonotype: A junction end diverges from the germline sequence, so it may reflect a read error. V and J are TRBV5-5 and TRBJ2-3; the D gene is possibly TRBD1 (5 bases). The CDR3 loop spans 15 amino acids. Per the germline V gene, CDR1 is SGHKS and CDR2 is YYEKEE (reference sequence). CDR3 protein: CASILVGRDLDTQYF. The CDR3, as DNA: TGTGCCAGCATCTTGGTTGGCAGGGATCTGGATACGCAGTATTTT.

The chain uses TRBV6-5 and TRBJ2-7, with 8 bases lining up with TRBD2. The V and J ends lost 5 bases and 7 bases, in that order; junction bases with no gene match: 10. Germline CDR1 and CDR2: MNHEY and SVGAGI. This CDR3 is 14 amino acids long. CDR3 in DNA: TGTGCCAGCAGTACGGGACTAGGATTGAATGAGCAGTACTTC. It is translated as CASSTGLGLNEQYF.